The clone carrying this T cell receptor beta chain showed up just once. This specimen comes from a study of Tregs in tolerant kidney transplant recipients. There are 15 residues in the CDR3. The ends lost 4 bases at V and 4 bases at J; junction bases unmatched: 6. The germline gives CDR1 SGHNT, CDR2 YYREEE (reference sequence). Generated by immunoSEQ multiplex PCR, the TCRdb table keeps only in-frame clones and is missing some. The sample holds under 95,000 clones, around 93% seen once. Unstimulated Tregs (CD4+CD25+CD127-) and CD4+CD25- non-Tregs were sorted from PBMCs. Thawed PBMCs were rested overnight at 37°C with around 200 IU/ml IL-2 before regulatory T cell sorting.

The origin of this receptor is a human donor who received a combined kidney and bone marrow transplant. This chain joins TRBV5-4 and TRBJ2-2, with 8 bases identical to TRBD2. Sequencing was performed on Tregs from blood, taken before the transplant. In DNA, the CDR3 is TGTGCCAGCAGCAAAGCGGGAGACGGCACCGGGGAGCTGTTTTTT. This encodes CASSKAGDGTGELFF.